This T cell receptor beta chain derives from a study of CD8 T cells in ankylosing spondylitis. Study-wide findings and caveats: About 8 highly homologous variants made up a TCR beta motif that seemed to typify ankylosing spondylitis blood.

TCRdb reprocessed the 5' RACE reads with MiXCR, giving one entry per CDR3 protein. The sample contains roughly 350,000 distinct CDR3 sequences, 7.5% to 9% of which appear only once. This clonotype was counted ten times or more. Its specificity is unknown. Sequencing was carried out using blood, either unsorted or a sorted T cell fraction (not recorded which). This TCR came from a male donor with ankylosing spondylitis.

In DNA form, the CDR3 reads TGCAGCGTTGAACGGGGAGAGGGCTACACCTTC. Translating it yields CSVERGEGYTF. V is TRBV29-1 and J is TRBJ1-2; no clear D. Trimming pared 2 bases from V and 8 bases from J, leaving 9 bases between. The CDR3 is 11 residues long. Germline-derived CDR1 and CDR2 are SQVTM and ANQGSEA.